Sequencing of this T cell receptor (beta chain) was carried out in a study of OX40 agonist ivuxolimab in advanced cancers. Clones were sequenced by immunoSEQ multiplex PCR, and TCRdb holds only the in-frame ones, with some missing. The sample carries 80,000 to 95,000 clones, approximately 91% recorded once. Losses at the gene ends were 7 bases for V and 5 bases for J; bases not matched to a gene: 8. This CDR3 has 15 residues. Germline assignment: CDR1 SEHNR and CDR2 FQNEAQ (reference sequence). Source: CD4+ or CD8+ T cells sorted from blood, taken in a trial of the OX40 agonist ivuxolimab. The TCR was taken from an adult with an advanced solid tumor such as melanoma, head and neck, liver or kidney cancer. The rearrangement links TRBV7-9 to TRBJ1-4, with 9 nucleotides matching TRBD1. The CDR3 DNA is TGTGCCAGCATCAATGGGACAGGGAGAAATGAAAAACTGTTTTTT. Encoded protein: CASINGTGRNEKLFF.